This T cell receptor (beta chain) stems from a study of regulatory T cells in long-lasting Graves disease. Study information: Graves' patients (newly diagnosed) had been on antithyroid drugs under 3 months. Study findings and constraints: The study found persistent patients shared more public clonotypes (fewer than 3,000) than new patients (about 1,000). It was in persistent disease that TRBV28, TRBJ1-2 and TRBJ2-5 were favored.

Many counts were recorded for this clonotype. The antigen remains unidentified. Trimming removed 5 bases at V and 4 bases at J, with 18 bases between. The CDR3 contains 16 residues. Germline V gene data show CDR1 as SGHAT and CDR2 as FQNNGV. CDR3-region Arm-PCR and iRepertoire HTBI primers produced the TCR beta libraries. TCRdb re-called the multiplex PCR reads with MiXCR, one entry per CDR3 protein. The sample lists approximately 390,000 distinct CDR3 sequences, 16% occurring once. Described time point: newly diagnosed GD, antithyroid drugs for less than 3 months. Researchers made the TCR library from RNA that was extracted from PBMCs. This sample was also put to use in a study of T cells in Graves' hyperthyroidism and ophthalmopathy. In that study: Model predictions of ophthalmopathy came a median about 6.3 months before onset.

The chain uses TRBV11-2 and TRBJ2-1, with a weak D call TRBD2 (6 bases). This TCR derives from a woman younger than 30 with Graves disease. The sequenced sample was peripheral blood mononuclear cells (PBMCs), obtained at new diagnosis, from a patient treated with antithyroid drugs. CDR3 sequence: CASSQRGGVRYNEQFF. The CDR3 coding sequence is TGTGCCAGCAGCCAGAGGGGCGGGGTGCGGTACAATGAGCAGTTCTTC.